This T cell receptor beta chain was observed in a study of T-cell reconstitution after alpha-beta-depleted transplantation in children. Study outcomes and limitations: At the one-year point after transplant, T-cell counts and TCRbeta diversity were found to come mostly from T cells that had been newly produced. It was surviving recipient T cells and thymic progenitors that gave some patients high TCRbeta diversity at day 60. The origin of alpha-beta T cells about two months after transplant was reportedly several hundred expanded graft clones.

Construction of the TCRbeta library involved unique molecular identifiers. TCRdb re-derived calls from the PCR reads in MiXCR, one entry per CDR3 protein. The sample shows around 270,000 distinct CDR3 sequences, about 9.4% of them seen only once. The CDR3 spans 13 residues. Germline V gene lookup returns CDR1 DFQATT and CDR2 SNEGSKA (reference sequence). V shed 3 bases, J shed 3 bases, and the junction held 0 bases outside the gene matches. This clonotype appeared many times. The antigen is unknown. This chain uses TRBV20-1 with TRBJ2-5; 11 bases fit TRBD2. The source is a boy under three years old with acute myeloid leukemia, due to receive a stem cell transplant. Sample: PBMCs, taken before TCRalphabeta/CD19-depleted stem cell transplant. The CDR3 nucleotides read TGCAGTGCTAGGACTAGCGGGAAAGAGACCCAGTACTTC. This gives the protein CSARTSGKETQYF.